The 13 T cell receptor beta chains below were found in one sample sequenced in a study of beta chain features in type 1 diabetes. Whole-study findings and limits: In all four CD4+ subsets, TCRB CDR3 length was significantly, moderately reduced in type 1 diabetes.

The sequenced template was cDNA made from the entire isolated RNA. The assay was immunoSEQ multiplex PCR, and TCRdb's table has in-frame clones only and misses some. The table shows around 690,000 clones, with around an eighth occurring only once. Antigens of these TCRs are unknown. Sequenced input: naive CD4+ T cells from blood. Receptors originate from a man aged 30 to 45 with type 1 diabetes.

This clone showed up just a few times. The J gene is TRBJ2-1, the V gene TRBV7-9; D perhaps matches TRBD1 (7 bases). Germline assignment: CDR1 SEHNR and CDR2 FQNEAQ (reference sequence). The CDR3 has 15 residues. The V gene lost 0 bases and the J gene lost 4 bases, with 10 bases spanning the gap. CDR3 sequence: CASSLAQGGYNEQFF. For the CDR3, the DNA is TGTGCCAGCAGCTTAGCCCAGGGGGGTTACAATGAGCAGTTCTTC.

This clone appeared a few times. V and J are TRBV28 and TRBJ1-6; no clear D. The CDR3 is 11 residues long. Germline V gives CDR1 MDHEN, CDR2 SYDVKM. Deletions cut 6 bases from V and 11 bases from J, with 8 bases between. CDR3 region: CASRGSAPLHF. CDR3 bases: TGTGCCAGCAGGGGCTCAGCACCCCTCCACTTT.

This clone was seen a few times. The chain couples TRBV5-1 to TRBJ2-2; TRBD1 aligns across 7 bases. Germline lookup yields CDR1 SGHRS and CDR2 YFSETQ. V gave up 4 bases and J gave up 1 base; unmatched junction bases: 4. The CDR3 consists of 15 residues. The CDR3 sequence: CASSLRDRNTGELFF. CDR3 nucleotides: TGCGCCAGCAGCCTTCGGGACAGGAACACCGGGGAGCTGTTTTTT. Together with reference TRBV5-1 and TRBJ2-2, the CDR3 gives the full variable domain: KAGVTQTPRYLIKTRGQQVTLSCSPISGHRSVSWYQQTPGQGLQFLFEYFSETQRNKGNFPGRFSGRQFSNSRSEMNVSTLELGDSALYLCASSLRDRNTGELFFGEGSRLTVL.

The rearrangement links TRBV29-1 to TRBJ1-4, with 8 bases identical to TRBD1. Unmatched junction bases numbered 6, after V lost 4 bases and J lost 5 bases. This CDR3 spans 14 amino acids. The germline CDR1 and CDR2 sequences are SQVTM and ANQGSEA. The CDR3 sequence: CSVAQGVGNEKLFF. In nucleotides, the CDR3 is TGCAGCGTTGCACAGGGGGTAGGAAATGAAAAACTGTTTTTT.

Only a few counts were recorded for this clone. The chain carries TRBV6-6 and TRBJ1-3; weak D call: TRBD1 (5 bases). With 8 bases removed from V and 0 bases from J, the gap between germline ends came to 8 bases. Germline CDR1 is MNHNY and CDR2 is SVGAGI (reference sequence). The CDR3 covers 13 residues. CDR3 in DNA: TGTGCCAGCGACGGGACCTCTGGAAACACCATATATTTT. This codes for CASDGTSGNTIYF.

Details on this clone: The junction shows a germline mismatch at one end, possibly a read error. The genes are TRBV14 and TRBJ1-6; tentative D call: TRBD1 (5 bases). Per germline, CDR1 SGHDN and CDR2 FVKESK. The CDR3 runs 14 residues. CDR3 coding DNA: TGTGCCAGCAGCCCAGGGTTCTATAAATCACCCCTCCACTTT. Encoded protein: CASSPGFYKSPLHF.

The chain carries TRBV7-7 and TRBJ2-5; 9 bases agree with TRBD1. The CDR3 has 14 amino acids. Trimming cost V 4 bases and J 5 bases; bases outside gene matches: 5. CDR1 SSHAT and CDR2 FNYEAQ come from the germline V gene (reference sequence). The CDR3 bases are TGTGCCAGCAGCTCCGGGACAGGGTTGGAGACCCAGTACTTC. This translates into CASSSGTGLETQYF.

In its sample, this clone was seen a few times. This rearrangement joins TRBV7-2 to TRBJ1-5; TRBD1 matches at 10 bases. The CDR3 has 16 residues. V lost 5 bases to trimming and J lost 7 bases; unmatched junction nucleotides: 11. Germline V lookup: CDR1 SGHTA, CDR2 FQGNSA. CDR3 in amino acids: CASSLSGTGDGQPQHF. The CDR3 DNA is TGTGCCAGCAGCCTTAGTGGGACAGGGGATGGCCAGCCCCAGCATTTT.

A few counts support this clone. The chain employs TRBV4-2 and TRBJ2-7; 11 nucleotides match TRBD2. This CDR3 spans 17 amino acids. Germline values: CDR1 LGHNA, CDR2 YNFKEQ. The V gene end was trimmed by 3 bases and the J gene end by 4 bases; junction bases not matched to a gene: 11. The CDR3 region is CASSHPTAGTSGYEQYF. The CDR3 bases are TGTGCCAGCAGCCATCCCACGGCGGGGACTAGCGGATACGAGCAGTACTTC.

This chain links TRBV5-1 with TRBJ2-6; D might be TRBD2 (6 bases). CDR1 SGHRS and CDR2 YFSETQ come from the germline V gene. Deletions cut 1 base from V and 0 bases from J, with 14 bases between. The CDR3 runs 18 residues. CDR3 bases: TGCGCCAGCAGCTTGCGGGGGACGGCGGGCTCTGGGGCCAACGTCCTGACTTTC. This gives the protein CASSLRGTAGSGANVLTF.

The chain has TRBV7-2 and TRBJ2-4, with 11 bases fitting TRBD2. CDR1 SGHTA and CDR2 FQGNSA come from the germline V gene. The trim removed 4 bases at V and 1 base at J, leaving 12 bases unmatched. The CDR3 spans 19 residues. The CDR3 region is CASSSPLGSGGAAKNIQYF. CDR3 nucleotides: TGTGCCAGCAGCTCCCCCCTCGGTAGCGGGGGGGCGGCCAAAAACATTCAGTACTTC.

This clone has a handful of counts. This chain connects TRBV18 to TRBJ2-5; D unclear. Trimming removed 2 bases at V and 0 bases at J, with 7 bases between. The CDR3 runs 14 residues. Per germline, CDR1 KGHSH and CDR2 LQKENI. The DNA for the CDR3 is TGTGCCAGCTCACCAGGCCTTCACCAAGAGACCCAGTACTTC. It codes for CASSPGLHQETQYF.

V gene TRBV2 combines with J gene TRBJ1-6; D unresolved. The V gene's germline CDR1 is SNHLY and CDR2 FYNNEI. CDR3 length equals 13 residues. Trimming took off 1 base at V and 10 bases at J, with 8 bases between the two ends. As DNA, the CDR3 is TGTGCCAGCAGTGAAGAAGTAGGGTCACCCCTCCACTTT. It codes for CASSEEVGSPLHF.